These 14 T cell receptor beta chains were sequenced from one sample in a study of blood T cell repertoires in COVID-19. Sequencing was performed with immunoSEQ multiplex PCR; in TCRdb, only in-frame clones are kept and a portion is missing. The top ten clones hold approximately 6.2% of a sample with 240,000 or so clones, about nine tenths of them seen once. Sequenced material: peripheral blood. These receptors were taken from a man aged 55 to 70 with acute or convalescent COVID-19.

The CDR3 is CASSAAIGDCHEQYF. CDR3 coding DNA: TGTGCCAGCAGCGCCGCGATCGGGGACTGCCACGAGCAGTACTTC. V gene TRBV21-1 combines with J gene TRBJ2-7; TRBD2 reflects the table's D call only, with no check against the DNA. TRBV21-1 is described as a pseudogene. The CDR3 runs 15 residues.

The genes are TRBV9 and TRBJ2-7, with TRBD1 matching 7 bases. The junction had 9 bases not matched to a gene; V was cut back by 0 bases and J by 6 bases. CDR3 length: 15 amino acids. Germline lookup yields CDR1 SGDLS and CDR2 YYNGEE. CDR3 bases: TGTGCCAGCAGCGTAGGGGACCGGGACAGAGGCGAGCAGTACTTC. Amino acid sequence: CASSVGDRDRGEQYF.

This chain joins TRBV5-4 and TRBJ2-7; D is unresolved. CDR1 is SGHNT, CDR2 YYREEE, per germline (reference sequence). The CDR3 sequence is 14 residues long. Trimming removed 0 bases from V and 3 bases from J, with 10 bases in between. The CDR3 loop is CASSLAVGSYEQYF. CDR3 coding DNA: TGTGCCAGCAGCTTGGCCGTTGGCAGCTACGAGCAGTACTTC.

CDR3 nucleotide sequence: TGTGCCAGCAGTCCGGGACAAGTGGAGTATTTT. Protein sequence: CASSPGQVEYF. The chain recombines TRBV28 with TRBJ2-3, with D possibly TRBD1 on 6 matching bases. The CDR3 sequence is 11 residues long. CDR1 and CDR2 from the germline V gene are MDHEN and SYDVKM. The V end was cut by 5 bases, the J end by 13 bases, with 13 bases between.

In this sample, this clone turned up once. V gene TRBV3-1 (or the pseudogene TRBV3-2) combines with J gene TRBJ1-1; no definite D call. The CDR3 totals 14 residues. Looked up from germline, CDR1 is LGHDT and CDR2 is YNNKEL (reference sequence). V was clipped by 0 bases and J by 7 bases, with 12 bases between them. Here the CDR3 reads CASSQDEERHEAFF. The CDR3 DNA reads as TGTGCCAGCAGCCAAGACGAGGAACGCCATGAAGCTTTCTTT.

V gene TRBV12-3 or TRBV12-4 combines with J gene TRBJ2-7; 7 nucleotides agree with TRBD1. The trim removed 6 bases at V and 1 base at J, leaving 3 bases unmatched. There are 13 residues in the CDR3. The DNA of the CDR3 is TGTGCCAGCAGGAGGGACAGTTCCTACGAGCAGTACTTC. Translating it yields CASRRDSSYEQYF.

The chain carries TRBV29-1 and TRBJ1-1; D is possibly TRBD1 (6 bases). CDR3 length: 11 amino acids. Germline V lookup: CDR1 SQVTM, CDR2 ANQGSEA. The V end lost 4 bases, the J end lost 8 bases, and 11 bases lay between the germline ends. The CDR3 nucleotides read TGCAGCGTTGGGAGGACAGACGAAGCTTTCTTT. Protein product: CSVGRTDEAFF.

The V and J genes are TRBV15 and TRBJ1-4; D may be TRBD1 (5 bases). The V gene lost 1 base and the J gene lost 2 bases, with 5 bases spanning the gap. The CDR3 sequence is 14 residues long. CDR1 and CDR2 (germline): LNHNV, YYDKDF (reference sequence). In DNA form, the CDR3 reads TGTGCCACCAGCAGAGGACAGACTAATGAAAAACTGTTTTTT. Its protein is CATSRGQTNEKLFF.

This rearrangement joins TRBV29-1 to TRBJ2-7, with TRBD2 matching 14 bases. The J segment lost 6 bases and the V segment lost 6 bases, leaving 4 bases of the junction unmatched. The germline V gene has CDR1 SQVTM and CDR2 ANQGSEA. CDR3 length: 13 amino acids. In DNA form, the CDR3 reads TGCAGCGTCGTCGGACTAGCGGGAGGCGAGCAGTACTTC. This translates into CSVVGLAGGEQYF.

This clone was seen just once. V gene TRBV5-6 combines with J gene TRBJ1-2; TRBD1 aligns across 8 bases. The germline CDR1 and CDR2 sequences are SGHDT and YYEEEE. This CDR3 is built from 14 residues. With 3 bases clipped from V and 6 bases from J, the junction kept 7 bases outside the gene matches. The CDR3 nucleotides are TGTGCCAGCAGCTCGGTGGACAGGGAGGATGGCTACACCTTC. This gives the protein CASSSVDREDGYTF. The full variable domain, with the rest looked up from reference TRBV5-6 and TRBJ1-2, is DAGVTQSPTHLIKTRGQQVTLRCSPKSGHDTVSWYQQALGQGPQFIFQYYEEEERQRGNFPDRFSGHQFPNYSSELNVNALLLGDSALYLCASSSVDREDGYTFGSGTRLTVV.

The rearrangement uses TRBV10-3 and TRBJ2-7; D might be TRBD2 (5 bases). Trimming stripped 2 bases from V and 4 bases from J, with 12 bases between. Germline lookup yields CDR1 ENHRY and CDR2 SYGVKD. The CDR3 totals 14 residues. The CDR3 DNA reads TGTGCCATCAGTGAGAAGGAGGCCGGATACGAGCAGTACTTC. It yields the protein CAISEKEAGYEQYF.

This rearrangement joins TRBV12-3 or TRBV12-4 to TRBJ1-1, with a weak D call TRBD1 (6 bases). The CDR3 runs 13 residues. V shed 0 bases and J shed 11 bases, with 13 bases lying between them. This CDR3 reads CASSLAGDTRAFF. The CDR3 nucleotides read TGTGCCAGCAGTTTAGCGGGGGACACGAGGGCTTTCTTT.

This clone was detected a few times. V usage is TRBV11-2 and J usage is TRBJ2-7; TRBD2 is a possible D gene (5 bases). CDR3 length: 12 residues. Trimming took off 5 bases at V and 4 bases at J, with 9 bases between the two ends. CDR1 and CDR2 (germline): SGHAT, FQNNGV. CDR3: CASSHGSYEQYF. The CDR3 nucleotides read TGTGCCAGCAGCCATGGGAGTTACGAGCAGTACTTC.

The chain joins TRBV4-3 to TRBJ2-7, with 7 bases fitting TRBD1. V lost 0 bases and J lost 4; bases outside the gene matches: 6. Germline assignment: CDR1 LGHNA and CDR2 YSLEER. The CDR3 spans 15 residues. The CDR3 reads CASSQDPGQYYEQYF. CDR3 in DNA: TGCGCCAGCAGCCAAGATCCGGGACAGTATTACGAGCAGTACTTC.